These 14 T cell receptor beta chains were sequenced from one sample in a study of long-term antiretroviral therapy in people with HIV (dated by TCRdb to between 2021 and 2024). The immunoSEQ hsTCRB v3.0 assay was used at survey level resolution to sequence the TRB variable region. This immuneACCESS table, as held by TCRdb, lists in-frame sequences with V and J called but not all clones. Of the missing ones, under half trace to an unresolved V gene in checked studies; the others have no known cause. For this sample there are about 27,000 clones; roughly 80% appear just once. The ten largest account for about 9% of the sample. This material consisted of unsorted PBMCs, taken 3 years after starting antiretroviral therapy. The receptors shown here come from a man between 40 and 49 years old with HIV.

The CDR3 here is CASRFDRSIGELFF. CDR3 sequence (DNA): TGTGCCAGCAGGTTTGACAGGTCCATCGGGGAGCTGTTTTTT. The chain recombines TRBV27 with TRBJ2-2, with D perhaps matching TRBD1 (6 bases). Trimming cost V 6 bases and J 7 bases, with 15 bases left between them. Germline V gene data show CDR1 as MNHEY and CDR2 as SMNVEV (reference sequence). The CDR3 sequence is 14 residues long.

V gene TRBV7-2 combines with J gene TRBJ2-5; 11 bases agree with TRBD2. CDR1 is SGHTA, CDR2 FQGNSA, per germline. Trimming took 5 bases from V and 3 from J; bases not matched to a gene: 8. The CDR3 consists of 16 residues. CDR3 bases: TGTGCCAGCAGCCCGACTAGCGGGGTAATGAAAGAGACCCAGTACTTC. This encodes CASSPTSGVMKETQYF. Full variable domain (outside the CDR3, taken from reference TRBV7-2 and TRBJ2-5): GAGVSQSPSNKVTEKGKDVELRCDPISGHTALYWYRQSLGQGLEFLIYFQGNSAPDKSGLPSDRFSAERTGGSVSTLTIQRTQQEDSAVYLCASSPTSGVMKETQYFGPGTRLLVL.

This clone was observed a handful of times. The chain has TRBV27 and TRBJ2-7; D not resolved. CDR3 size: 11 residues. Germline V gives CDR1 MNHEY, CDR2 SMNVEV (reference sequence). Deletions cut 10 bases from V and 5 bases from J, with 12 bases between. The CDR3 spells CAINPVDEQYF. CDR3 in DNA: TGTGCCATTAACCCCGTCGACGAGCAGTACTTC.

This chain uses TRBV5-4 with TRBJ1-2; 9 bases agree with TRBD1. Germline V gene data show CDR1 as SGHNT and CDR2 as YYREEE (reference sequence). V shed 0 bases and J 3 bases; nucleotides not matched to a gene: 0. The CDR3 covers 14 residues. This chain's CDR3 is CASSLGDRDYGYTF. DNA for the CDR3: TGTGCCAGCAGCTTGGGGGACAGGGACTATGGCTACACCTTC.

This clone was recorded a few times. CDR3 sequence (DNA): TGTGCCAGCAGTCTCCGGCGGACAGGGATCCGTCGAAACACCATATATTTT. It encodes CASSLRRTGIRRNTIYF. The chain links TRBV28 to TRBJ1-3; 8 bases are shared with TRBD1. V dropped 5 bases and J dropped 5; count of bases not matched to a gene: 14. The CDR3 extends over 17 amino acids. Germline V lookup: CDR1 MDHEN, CDR2 SYDVKM.

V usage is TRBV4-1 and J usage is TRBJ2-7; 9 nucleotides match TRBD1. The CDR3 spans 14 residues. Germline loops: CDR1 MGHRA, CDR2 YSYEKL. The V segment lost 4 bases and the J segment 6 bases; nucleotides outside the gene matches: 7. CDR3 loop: CASSPGTGFAEQYF. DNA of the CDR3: TGCGCCAGCAGCCCGGGGACAGGGTTCGCCGAGCAGTACTTC.

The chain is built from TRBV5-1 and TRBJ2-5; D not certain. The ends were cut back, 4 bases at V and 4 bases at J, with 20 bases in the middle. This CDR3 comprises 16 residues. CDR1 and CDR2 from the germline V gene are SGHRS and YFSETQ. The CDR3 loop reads CASSPGSVGLGETQYF. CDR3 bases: TGCGCCAGCAGCCCAGGATCGGTCGGTTTGGGAGAGACCCAGTACTTC.

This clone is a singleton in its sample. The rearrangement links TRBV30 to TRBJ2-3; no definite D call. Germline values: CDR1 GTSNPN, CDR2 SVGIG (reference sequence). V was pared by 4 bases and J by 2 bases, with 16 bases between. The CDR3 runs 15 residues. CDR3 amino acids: CAWTPDLTSTDTQYF. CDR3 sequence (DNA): TGTGCCTGGACTCCCGACCTTACCTCCACAGATACGCAGTATTTT. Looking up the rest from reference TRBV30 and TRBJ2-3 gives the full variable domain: SQTIHQWPATLVQPVGSPLSLECTVEGTSNPNLYWYRQAAGRGLQLLFYSVGIGQISSEVPQNLSASRPQDRQFILSSKKLLLSDSGFYLCAWTPDLTSTDTQYFGPGTRLTVL.

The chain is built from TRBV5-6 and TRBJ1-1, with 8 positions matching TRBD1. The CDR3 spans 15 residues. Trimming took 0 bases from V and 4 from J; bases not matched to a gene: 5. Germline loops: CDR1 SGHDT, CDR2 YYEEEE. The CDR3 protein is CASSLGAGGLTEAFF. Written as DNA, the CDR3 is TGTGCCAGCAGCTTGGGGGCAGGGGGCCTCACTGAAGCTTTCTTT. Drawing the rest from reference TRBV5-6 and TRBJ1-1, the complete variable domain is DAGVTQSPTHLIKTRGQQVTLRCSPKSGHDTVSWYQQALGQGPQFIFQYYEEEERQRGNFPDRFSGHQFPNYSSELNVNALLLGDSALYLCASSLGAGGLTEAFFGQGTRLTVV.

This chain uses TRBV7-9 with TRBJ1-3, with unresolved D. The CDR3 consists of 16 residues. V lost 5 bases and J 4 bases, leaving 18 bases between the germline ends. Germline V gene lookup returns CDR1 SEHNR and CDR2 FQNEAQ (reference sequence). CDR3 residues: CASSLLGDMGGNTIYF. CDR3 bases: TGTGCCAGCAGCCTCCTCGGCGACATGGGCGGAAACACCATATATTTT.

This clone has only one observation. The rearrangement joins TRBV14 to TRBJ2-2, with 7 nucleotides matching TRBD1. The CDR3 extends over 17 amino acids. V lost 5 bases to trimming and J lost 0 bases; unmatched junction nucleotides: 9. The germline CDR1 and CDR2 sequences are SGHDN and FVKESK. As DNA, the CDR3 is TGTGCCAGCAGCAAACGCCGGGACAGCACGAACACCGGGGAGCTGTTTTTT. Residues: CASSKRRDSTNTGELFF.

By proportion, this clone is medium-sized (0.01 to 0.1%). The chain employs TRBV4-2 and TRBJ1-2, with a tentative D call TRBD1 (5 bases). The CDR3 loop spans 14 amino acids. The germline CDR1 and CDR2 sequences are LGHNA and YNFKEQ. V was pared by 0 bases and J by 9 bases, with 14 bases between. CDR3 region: CASSQDGDSSRYTF. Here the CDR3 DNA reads TGTGCCAGCAGCCAAGATGGGGACTCATCCCGCTACACCTTC.

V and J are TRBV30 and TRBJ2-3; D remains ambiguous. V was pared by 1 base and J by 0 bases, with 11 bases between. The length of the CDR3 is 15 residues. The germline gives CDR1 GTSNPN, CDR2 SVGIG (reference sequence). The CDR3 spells CAWSETILSTDTQYF. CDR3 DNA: TGTGCCTGGAGTGAAACAATACTTAGCACAGATACGCAGTATTTT.

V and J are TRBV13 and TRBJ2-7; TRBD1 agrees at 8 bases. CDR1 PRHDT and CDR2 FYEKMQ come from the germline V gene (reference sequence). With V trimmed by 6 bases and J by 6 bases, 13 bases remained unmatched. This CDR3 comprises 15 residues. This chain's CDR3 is CASSFAQGAPGEQYF. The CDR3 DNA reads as TGTGCCAGCAGTTTCGCTCAGGGGGCGCCGGGCGAGCAGTACTTC.